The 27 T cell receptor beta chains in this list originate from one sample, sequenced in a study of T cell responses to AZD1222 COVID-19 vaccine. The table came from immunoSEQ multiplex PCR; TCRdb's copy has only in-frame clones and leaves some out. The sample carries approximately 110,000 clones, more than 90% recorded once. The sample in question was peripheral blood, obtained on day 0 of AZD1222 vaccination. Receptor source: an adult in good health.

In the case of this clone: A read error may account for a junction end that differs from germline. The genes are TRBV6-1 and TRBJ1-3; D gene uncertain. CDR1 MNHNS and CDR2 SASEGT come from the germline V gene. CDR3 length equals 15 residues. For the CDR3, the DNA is TGTGCCAGCAGCGAAGGGCACTTCTCTGGAAACACCATATATTTT. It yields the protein CASSEGHFSGNTIYF.

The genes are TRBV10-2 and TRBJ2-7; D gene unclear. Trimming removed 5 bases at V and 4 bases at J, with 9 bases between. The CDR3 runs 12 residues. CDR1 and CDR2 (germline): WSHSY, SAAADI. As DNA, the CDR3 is TGCGCCAGCAGTTCGGCCGGATACGAGCAGTACTTC. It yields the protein CASSSAGYEQYF.

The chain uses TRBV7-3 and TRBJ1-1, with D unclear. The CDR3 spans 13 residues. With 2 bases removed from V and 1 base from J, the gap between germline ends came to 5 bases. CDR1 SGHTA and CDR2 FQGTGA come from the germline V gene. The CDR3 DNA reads TGTGCCAGCAGCTTAGGCAAGAACACTGAAGCTTTCTTT. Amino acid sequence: CASSLGKNTEAFF.

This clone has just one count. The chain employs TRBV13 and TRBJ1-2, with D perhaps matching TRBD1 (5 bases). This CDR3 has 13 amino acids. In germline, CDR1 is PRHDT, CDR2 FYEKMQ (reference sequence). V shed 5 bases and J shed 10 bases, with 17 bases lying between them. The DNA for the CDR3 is TGTGCCAGCAGCCCAAGGACGACAGACTACTACACCTTC. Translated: CASSPRTTDYYTF.

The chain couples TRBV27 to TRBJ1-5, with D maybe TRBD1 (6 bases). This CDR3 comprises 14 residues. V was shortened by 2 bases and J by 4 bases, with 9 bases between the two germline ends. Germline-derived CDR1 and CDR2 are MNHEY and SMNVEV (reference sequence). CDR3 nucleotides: TGTGCCAGCAGTTTAGGGCAGGGGAATCAGCCCCAGCATTTT. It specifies CASSLGQGNQPQHF.

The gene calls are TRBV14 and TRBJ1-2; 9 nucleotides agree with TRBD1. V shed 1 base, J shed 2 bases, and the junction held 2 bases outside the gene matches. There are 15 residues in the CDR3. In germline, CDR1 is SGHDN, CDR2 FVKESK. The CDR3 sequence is CASSQGTGENYGYTF. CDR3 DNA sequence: TGTGCCAGCAGCCAAGGGACAGGGGAAAACTATGGCTACACCTTC. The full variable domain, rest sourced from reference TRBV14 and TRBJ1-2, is EAGVTQFPSHSVIEKGQTVTLRCDPISGHDNLYWYRRVMGKEIKFLLHFVKESKQDESGMPNNRFLAERTGGTYSTLKVQPAELEDSGVYFCASSQGTGENYGYTFGSGTRLTVV.

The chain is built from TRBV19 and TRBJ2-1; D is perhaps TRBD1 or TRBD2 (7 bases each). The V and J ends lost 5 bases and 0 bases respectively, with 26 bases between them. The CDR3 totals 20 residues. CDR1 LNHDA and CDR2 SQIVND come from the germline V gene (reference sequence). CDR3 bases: TGTGCCAGTAGTGTAAACTCCCCAGGGGGGGGCGATACCTCCTACAATGAGCAGTTCTTC. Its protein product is CASSVNSPGGGDTSYNEQFF.

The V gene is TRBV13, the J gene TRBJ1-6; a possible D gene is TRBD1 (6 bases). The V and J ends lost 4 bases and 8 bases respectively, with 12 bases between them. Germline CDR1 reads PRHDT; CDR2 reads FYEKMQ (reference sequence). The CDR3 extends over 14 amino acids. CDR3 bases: TGTGCCAGCAGCTCACAGGGCCCTGATTCACCCCTCCACTTT. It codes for CASSSQGPDSPLHF.

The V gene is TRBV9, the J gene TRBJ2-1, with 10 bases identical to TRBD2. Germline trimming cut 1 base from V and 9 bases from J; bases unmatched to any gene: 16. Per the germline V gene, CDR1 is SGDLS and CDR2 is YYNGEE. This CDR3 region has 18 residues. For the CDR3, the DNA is TGTGCCAGCAGCGTAAGTGGTGCTAGCGGGAGCTTTTTGGGTGAGCAGTTCTTC. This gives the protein CASSVSGASGSFLGEQFF.

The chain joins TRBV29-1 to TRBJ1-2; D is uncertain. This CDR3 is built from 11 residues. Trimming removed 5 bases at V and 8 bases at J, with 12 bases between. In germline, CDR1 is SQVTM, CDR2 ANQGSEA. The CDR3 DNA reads TGCAGCGTTCCGAGGACGGACGGCTACACCTTC. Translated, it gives CSVPRTDGYTF.

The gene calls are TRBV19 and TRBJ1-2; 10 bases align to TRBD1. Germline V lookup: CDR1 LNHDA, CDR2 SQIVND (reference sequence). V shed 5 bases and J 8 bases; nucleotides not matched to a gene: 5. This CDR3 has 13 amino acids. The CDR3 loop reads CASSRDRGLGYTF. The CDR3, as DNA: TGTGCCAGTAGTCGCGACAGGGGGCTCGGCTACACCTTC.

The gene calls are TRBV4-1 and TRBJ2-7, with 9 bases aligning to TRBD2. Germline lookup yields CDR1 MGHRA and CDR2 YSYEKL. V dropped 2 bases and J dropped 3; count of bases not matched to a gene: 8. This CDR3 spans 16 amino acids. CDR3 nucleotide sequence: TGCGCCAGCAGCCAACCTCTAGCGGGACTAGGCTACGAGCAGTACTTC. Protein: CASSQPLAGLGYEQYF.

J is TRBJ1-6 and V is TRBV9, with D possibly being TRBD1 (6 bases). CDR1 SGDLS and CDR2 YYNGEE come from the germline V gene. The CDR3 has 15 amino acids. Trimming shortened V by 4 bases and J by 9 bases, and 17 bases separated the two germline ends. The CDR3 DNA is TGTGCCAGCAGCCTCCGGGGGGGCGAATTTTCACCCCTCCACTTT. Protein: CASSLRGGEFSPLHF.

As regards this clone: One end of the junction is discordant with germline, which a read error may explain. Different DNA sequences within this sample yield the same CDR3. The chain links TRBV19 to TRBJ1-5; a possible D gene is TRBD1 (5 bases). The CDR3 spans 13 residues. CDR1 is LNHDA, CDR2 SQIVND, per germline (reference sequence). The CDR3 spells CASRGVSNQPQHF. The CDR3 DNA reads TGTGCTAGTAGGGGTGTTAGCAATCAGCCCCAGCATTTT.

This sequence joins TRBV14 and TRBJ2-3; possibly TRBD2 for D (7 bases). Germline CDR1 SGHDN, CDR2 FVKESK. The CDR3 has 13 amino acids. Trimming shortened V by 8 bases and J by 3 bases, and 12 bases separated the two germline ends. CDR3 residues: CASRGRGTDTQYF. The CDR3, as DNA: TGTGCCAGCCGGGGGCGGGGGACAGATACGCAGTATTTT.

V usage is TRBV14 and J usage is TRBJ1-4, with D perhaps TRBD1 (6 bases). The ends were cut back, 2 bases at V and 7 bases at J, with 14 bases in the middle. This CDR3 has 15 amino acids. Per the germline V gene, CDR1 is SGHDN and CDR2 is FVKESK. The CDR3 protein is CASSQTRGGGEKLFF. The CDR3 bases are TGTGCCAGCAGCCAAACCCGAGGAGGGGGTGAAAAACTGTTTTTT.

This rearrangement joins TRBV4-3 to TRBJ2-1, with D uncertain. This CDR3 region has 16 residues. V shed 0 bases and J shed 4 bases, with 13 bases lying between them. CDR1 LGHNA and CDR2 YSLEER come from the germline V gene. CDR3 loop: CASSQEATLRYNEQFF. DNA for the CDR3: TGCGCCAGCAGCCAAGAAGCGACTCTGCGGTACAATGAGCAGTTCTTC.

CDR3 region: CASIASGNSYGYTF. The CDR3 region has the DNA TGTGCCAGTATAGCGTCAGGGAATTCCTATGGCTACACCTTC. J is TRBJ1-2 and V is TRBV19; D is possibly TRBD1 (5 bases). The CDR3 has 14 amino acids. V was shortened by 7 bases and J by 4 bases, with 16 bases between the two germline ends. Germline V gene sequence: CDR1 LNHDA, CDR2 SQIVND (reference sequence).

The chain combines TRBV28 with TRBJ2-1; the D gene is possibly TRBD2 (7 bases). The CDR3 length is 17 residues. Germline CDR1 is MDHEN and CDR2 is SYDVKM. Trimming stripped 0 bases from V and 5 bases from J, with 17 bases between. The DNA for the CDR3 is TGTGCCAGCAGTTTATGGGGTCGGGGGGCGACAAACAATGAGCAGTTCTTC. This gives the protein CASSLWGRGATNNEQFF. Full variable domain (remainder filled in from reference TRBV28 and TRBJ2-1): DVKVTQSSRYLVKRTGEKVFLECVQDMDHENMFWYRQDPGLGLRLIYFSYDVKMKEKGDIPEGYSVSREKKERFSLILESASTNQTSMYLCASSLWGRGATNNEQFFGPGTRLTVL.

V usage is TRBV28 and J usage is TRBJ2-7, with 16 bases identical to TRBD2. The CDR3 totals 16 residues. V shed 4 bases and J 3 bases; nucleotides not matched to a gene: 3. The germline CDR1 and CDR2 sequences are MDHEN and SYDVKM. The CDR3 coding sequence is TGTGCCAGCAGTTCCGGGACTAGCGGGAGGGTCTACGAGCAGTACTTC. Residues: CASSSGTSGRVYEQYF.

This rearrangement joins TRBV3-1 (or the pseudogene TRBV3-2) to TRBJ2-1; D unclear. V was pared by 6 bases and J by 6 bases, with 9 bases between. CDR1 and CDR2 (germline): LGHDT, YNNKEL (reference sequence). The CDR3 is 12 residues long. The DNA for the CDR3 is TGTGCCAGCAGTTACAACTCCAATGAGCAGTTCTTC. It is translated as CASSYNSNEQFF.

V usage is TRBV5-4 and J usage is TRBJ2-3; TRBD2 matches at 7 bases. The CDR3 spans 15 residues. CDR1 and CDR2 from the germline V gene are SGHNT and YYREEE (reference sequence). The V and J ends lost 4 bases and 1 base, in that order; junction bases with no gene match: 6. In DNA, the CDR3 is TGTGCCAGCAGCCCCAGCGGGACCCGCACAGATACGCAGTATTTT. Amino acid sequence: CASSPSGTRTDTQYF. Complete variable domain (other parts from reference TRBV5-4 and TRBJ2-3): ETGVTQSPTHLIKTRGQQVTLRCSSQSGHNTVSWYQQALGQGPQFIFQYYREEENGRGNFPPRFSGLQFPNYSSELNVNALELDDSALYLCASSPSGTRTDTQYFGPGTRLTVL.

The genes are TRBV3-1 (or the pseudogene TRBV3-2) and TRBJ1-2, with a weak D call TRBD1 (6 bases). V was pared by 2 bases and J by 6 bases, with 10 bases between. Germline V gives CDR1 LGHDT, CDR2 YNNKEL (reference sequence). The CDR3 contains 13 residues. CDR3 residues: CASSQRGADGYTF. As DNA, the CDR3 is TGTGCCAGCAGCCAACGGGGGGCTGATGGCTACACCTTC.

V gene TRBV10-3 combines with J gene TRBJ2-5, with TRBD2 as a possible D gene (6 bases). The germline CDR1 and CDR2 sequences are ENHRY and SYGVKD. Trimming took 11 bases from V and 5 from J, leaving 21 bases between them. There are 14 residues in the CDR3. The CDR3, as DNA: TGTGCCTCAACAGACAACGGGGGAGGTGAGACCCAGTACTTC. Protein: CASTDNGGGETQYF.

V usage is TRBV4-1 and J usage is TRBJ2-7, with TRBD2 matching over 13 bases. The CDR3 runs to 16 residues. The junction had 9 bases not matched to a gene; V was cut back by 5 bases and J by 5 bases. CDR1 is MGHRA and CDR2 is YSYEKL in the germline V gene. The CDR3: CASSGQTSGRINEQYF. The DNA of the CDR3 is TGCGCCAGCAGCGGACAGACTAGCGGGAGGATCAACGAGCAGTACTTC.

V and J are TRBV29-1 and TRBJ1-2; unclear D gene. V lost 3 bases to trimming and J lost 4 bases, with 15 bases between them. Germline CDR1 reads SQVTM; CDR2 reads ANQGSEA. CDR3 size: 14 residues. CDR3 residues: CSVEGKGLGYGYTF. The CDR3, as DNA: TGCAGCGTTGAGGGGAAGGGTCTCGGCTATGGCTACACCTTC.

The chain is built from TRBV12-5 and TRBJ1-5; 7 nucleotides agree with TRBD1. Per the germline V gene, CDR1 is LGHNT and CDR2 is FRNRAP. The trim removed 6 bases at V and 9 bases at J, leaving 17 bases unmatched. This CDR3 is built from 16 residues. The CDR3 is CASGNNRGPSTGPQHF. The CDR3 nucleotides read TGTGCTAGTGGGAACAACAGGGGCCCCTCGACTGGGCCCCAGCATTTT.